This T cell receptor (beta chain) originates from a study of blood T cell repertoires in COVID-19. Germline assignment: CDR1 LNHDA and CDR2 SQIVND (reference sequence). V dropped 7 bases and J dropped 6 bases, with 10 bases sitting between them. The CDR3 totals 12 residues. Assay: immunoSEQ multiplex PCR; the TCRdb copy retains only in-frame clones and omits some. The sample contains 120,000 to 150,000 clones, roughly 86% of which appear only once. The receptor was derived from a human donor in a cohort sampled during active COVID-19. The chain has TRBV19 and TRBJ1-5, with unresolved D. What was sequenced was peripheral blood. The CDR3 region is CASNFDFQPQHF. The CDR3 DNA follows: TGTGCCAGTAACTTTGACTTTCAGCCCCAGCATTTT.